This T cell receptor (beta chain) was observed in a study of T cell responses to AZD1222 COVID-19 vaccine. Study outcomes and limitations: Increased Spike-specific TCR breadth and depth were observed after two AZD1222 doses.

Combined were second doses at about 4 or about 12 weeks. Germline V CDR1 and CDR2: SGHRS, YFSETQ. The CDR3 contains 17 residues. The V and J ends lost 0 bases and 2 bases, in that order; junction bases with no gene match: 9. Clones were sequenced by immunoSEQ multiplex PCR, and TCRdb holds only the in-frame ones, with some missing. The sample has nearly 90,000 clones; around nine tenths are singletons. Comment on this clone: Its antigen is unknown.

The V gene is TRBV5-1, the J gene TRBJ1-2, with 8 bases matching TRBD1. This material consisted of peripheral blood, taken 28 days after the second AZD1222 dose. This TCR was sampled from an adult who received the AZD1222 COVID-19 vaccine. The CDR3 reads CASSLVAGGQVNYGYTF. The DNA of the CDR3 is TGCGCCAGCAGCTTGGTCGCAGGGGGCCAAGTGAACTATGGCTACACCTTC.